This T cell receptor (beta chain) was retrieved from a study of glioma-infiltrating T cells. Findings of the study overall: Gliomas, especially low-grade, showed above-expected tissue-blood divergence; non-neoplastic patients showed below.

Amplification of TCR alpha and beta CDR3 regions from RNA used iRepertoire nested multiplex PCR. For one-step reverse transcription and amplification, about 90-400 ng of tissue mRNA or PBMC total RNA was used. One entry per CDR3 protein results from TCRdb running MiXCR on the multiplex PCR reads. The table shows 150,000 to 200,000 distinct CDR3 sequences, with about 47% occurring only once. This clonotype was picked up many times. Its antigen is still unknown. V lost 6 bases and J lost 3, with 6 bases in between. The CDR3 is made up of 13 amino acids. Germline CDR1 and CDR2: MDHEN and SYDVKM. The clonotype comes from a human donor with low-grade glioma or glioblastoma, undergoing nonglioma brain surgery, or in good health (not recorded which). The V and J genes are TRBV28 and TRBJ1-6; TRBD1 is a possible D gene (5 bases). The sample taken for sequencing was glioma tissue, nonneoplastic brain tissue, or PBMCs (not recorded which). CDR3 loop: CASSTGYNSPLHF. The DNA for the CDR3 is TGTGCCAGCAGCACAGGCTATAATTCACCCCTCCACTTT.